The source of this T cell receptor beta chain is a study of cytomegalovirus exposure and HLA in healthy donors. Germline V gene lookup returns CDR1 GTSNPN and CDR2 SVGIG (reference sequence). V shed 3 bases and J shed 0 bases, with 9 bases lying between them. CDR3 length equals 14 residues. The primer mix had 60 Vbeta and 13 Jbeta primers. Data came from immunoSEQ multiplex PCR; TCRdb stores just in-frame clones and leaves some out. The sample holds more than 200,000 clones; 85% are singletons and the top ten take 1% to 1.5%. The chain joins TRBV30 to TRBJ1-5; D unclear. The receptor's source is a human donor in good health. The sequenced material came from PBMCs. The CDR3 DNA reads TGTGCCTGGAGCACTCTTTATAGCAATCAGCCCCAGCATTTT. Amino acids: CAWSTLYSNQPQHF.